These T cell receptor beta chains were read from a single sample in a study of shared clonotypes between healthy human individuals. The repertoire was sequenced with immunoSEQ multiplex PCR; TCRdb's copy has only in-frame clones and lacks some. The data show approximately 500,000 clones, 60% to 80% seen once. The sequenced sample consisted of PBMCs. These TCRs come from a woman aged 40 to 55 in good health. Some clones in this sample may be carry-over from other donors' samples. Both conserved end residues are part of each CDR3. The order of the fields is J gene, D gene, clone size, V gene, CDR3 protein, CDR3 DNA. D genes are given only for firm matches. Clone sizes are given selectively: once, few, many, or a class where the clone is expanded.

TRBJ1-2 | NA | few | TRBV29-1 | CSVHRGGYGYTF | TGCAGCGTTCACCGGGGCGGCTATGGCTACACCTTC
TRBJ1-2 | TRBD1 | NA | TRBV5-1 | CASSFRGGADYGYTF | TGCGCCAGCAGCTTCAGGGGGGGCGCGGACTATGGCTACACCTTC
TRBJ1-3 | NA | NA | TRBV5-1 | CASSLGQNTGNTIYF | TGCGCCAGCAGCTTAGGTCAGAATACTGGAAACACCATATATTTT
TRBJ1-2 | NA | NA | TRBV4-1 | CASSHQSTGVSYGYTF | TGCGCCAGCAGCCATCAGAGTACAGGCGTCTCCTATGGCTACACCTTC
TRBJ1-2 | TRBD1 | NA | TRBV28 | CASSLGQGAYGYTF | TGTGCCAGCAGTTTAGGGCAGGGGGCCTATGGCTACACCTTC
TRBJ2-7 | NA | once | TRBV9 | CASSVAGAYEQYF | TGTGCCAGCAGCGTAGCGGGGGCCTACGAGCAGTACTTC
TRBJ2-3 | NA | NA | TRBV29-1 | CSVGENQGTQYF | TGCAGCGTTGGGGAGAATCAGGGTACGCAGTATTTT
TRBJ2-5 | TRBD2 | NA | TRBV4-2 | CASSQVGSGRGETQYF | TGTGCCAGCAGCCAAGTAGGTAGCGGGAGAGGTGAGACCCAGTACTTC
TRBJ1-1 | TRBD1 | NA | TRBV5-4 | CASSGQGMNTEAFF | TGTGCCAGCAGCGGACAGGGAATGAACACTGAAGCTTTCTTT
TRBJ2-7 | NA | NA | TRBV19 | CASSSRRGSYEQYF | TGTGCCAGCTCTAGCCGAAGAGGCTCCTACGAGCAGTACTTC
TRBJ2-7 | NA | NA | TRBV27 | CASTPGPGFFSYEQYF | TGTGCCAGCACCCCCGGTCCCGGGTTTTTCTCCTACGAGCAGTACTTC
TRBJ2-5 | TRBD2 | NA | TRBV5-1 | CASSTGLAGETQYF | TGCGCCAGCAGCACCGGACTAGCCGGGGAGACCCAGTACTTC
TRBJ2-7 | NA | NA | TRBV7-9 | CASSNTYEQYF | TGTGCCAGCAGCAATACCTACGAGCAGTACTTC
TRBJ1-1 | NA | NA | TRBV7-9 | CASSTLDGTEAFF | TGTGCCAGCAGCACCTTGGACGGAACTGAAGCTTTCTTT
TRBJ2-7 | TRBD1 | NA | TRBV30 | CAWSQPGQGYYEQYF | TGTGCCTGGAGTCAACCGGGACAGGGGTACTACGAGCAGTACTTC
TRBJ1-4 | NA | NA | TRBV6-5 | CASSYSSGAEEKLFF | TGTGCCAGCAGTTACTCTTCAGGGGCGGAGGAAAAACTGTTTTTT
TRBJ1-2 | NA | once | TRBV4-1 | CASSQGSTGRRNYGYTF | TGCGCCAGCAGCCAAGGATCCACAGGGCGTCGGAACTATGGCTACACCTTC
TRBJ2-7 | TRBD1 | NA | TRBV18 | CASSPRSGTGGEQYF | TGTGCCAGCTCCCCCCGATCCGGGACAGGGGGCGAGCAGTACTTC
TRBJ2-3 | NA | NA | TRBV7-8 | CASSLTGDTQYF | TGTGCCAGCAGCTTGACGGGGGATACGCAGTATTTT